These 20 T cell receptor beta chains share one sample of origin, sequenced in a study of cytomegalovirus exposure and HLA in healthy donors (dated by TCRdb to about 2017). Library prep was done by the immunoSEQ multiplex PCR assay. The source is immuneACCESS, and TCRdb retained only in-frame sequences with V and J called. Part of the clones is not carried over; for the studies checked, unresolved V genes explain less than half of this, and the remainder is unexplained. The sample records some 140,000 clones, roughly 90% of which are singletons. The ten largest account for less than 3.5% of the sample. Sample: PBMCs. All receptors come from a man between 18 and 29 years old in good health and CMV-seronegative.

This chain links TRBV27 with TRBJ1-5, with 7 bases fitting TRBD1. Per germline, CDR1 MNHEY and CDR2 SMNVEV (reference sequence). With 5 bases clipped from V and 2 bases from J, the junction kept 9 bases outside the gene matches. The CDR3 extends over 16 amino acids. CDR3 in DNA: TGTGCCAGCAGTCTTACAGGGGAGAGGGGCAATCAGCCCCAGCATTTT. Translated: CASSLTGERGNQPQHF.

The V call is TRBV30, the J call TRBJ1-1; D unclear. CDR1 and CDR2 from the germline V gene are GTSNPN and SVGIG (reference sequence). This CDR3 spans 13 amino acids. V was clipped by 2 bases and J by 1 base, with 8 bases between them. The CDR3 DNA reads as TGTGCCTGGAGTTACAGCACGAACACTGAAGCTTTCTTT. It codes for CAWSYSTNTEAFF. The full variable domain, its missing parts supplied by reference TRBV30 and TRBJ1-1, is SQTIHQWPATLVQPVGSPLSLECTVEGTSNPNLYWYRQAAGRGLQLLFYSVGIGQISSEVPQNLSASRPQDRQFILSSKKLLLSDSGFYLCAWSYSTNTEAFFGQGTRLTVV.

The chain has TRBV2 and TRBJ1-2; 8 nucleotides match TRBD1. V dropped 4 bases and J dropped 2; count of bases not matched to a gene: 6. This CDR3 spans 15 amino acids. The germline V gene has CDR1 SNHLY and CDR2 FYNNEI. CDR3 DNA sequence: TGTGCCAGCAGTGTTGGACAGGGTGCGAACTATGGCTACACCTTC. As protein: CASSVGQGANYGYTF. Supplemented by reference TRBV2 and TRBJ1-2, the full variable domain reads EPEVTQTPSHQVTQMGQEVILRCVPISNHLYFYWYRQILGQKVEFLVSFYNNEISEKSEIFDDQFSVERPDGSNFTLKIRSTKLEDSAMYFCASSVGQGANYGYTFGSGTRLTVV.

This clone was detected only a few times. The chain couples TRBV29-1 to TRBJ1-4, with 9 positions matching TRBD1. This CDR3 comprises 13 residues. Germline CDR1 is SQVTM and CDR2 is ANQGSEA. The trim removed 4 bases at V and 7 bases at J, leaving 4 bases unmatched. The CDR3 is CSVAWTGAEKLFF. CDR3 DNA: TGCAGCGTTGCTTGGACAGGGGCTGAAAAACTGTTTTTT.

The chain carries TRBV14 and TRBJ1-1, with a weak D call TRBD1 (6 bases). CDR1 and CDR2 from the germline V gene are SGHDN and FVKESK. Trimming took 6 bases from V and 3 from J, leaving 14 bases between them. The CDR3 contains 14 residues. The CDR3: CASSLLQGDTEAFF. For the CDR3, the DNA is TGTGCCAGCAGTCTGTTACAGGGAGACACTGAAGCTTTCTTT.

This chain uses TRBV27 with TRBJ2-2; the match to TRBD1 covers 8 bases. The CDR3 has 16 amino acids. Losses at the gene ends were 3 bases for V and 6 bases for J; bases not matched to a gene: 9. Germline loops: CDR1 MNHEY, CDR2 SMNVEV (reference sequence). In DNA form, the CDR3 reads TGTGCCAGCAGTTTTTTTTGGACAGGGCGTTCCGGGGAGCTGTTTTTT. Its protein is CASSFFWTGRSGELFF.

This clone was detected only a few times. This rearrangement joins TRBV18 to TRBJ2-5; D gene unclear. Germline CDR1 KGHSH, CDR2 LQKENI. Trimming removed 6 bases from V and 3 bases from J, with 11 bases in between. The length of the CDR3 is 13 residues. CDR3 nucleotide sequence: TGTGCCAGCTCCCTTAACGGTAAAGAGACCCAGTACTTC. Protein product: CASSLNGKETQYF.

The V and J genes are TRBV7-7 and TRBJ2-5; 9 bases match TRBD2. This CDR3 contains 16 residues. Germline V gene data show CDR1 as SSHAT and CDR2 as FNYEAQ (reference sequence). J gave up 2 bases and V 1 base, and 5 bases lay outside the gene matches. CDR3 protein: CASSLVAGASQETQYF. The DNA of the CDR3 is TGTGCCAGCAGCTTAGTAGCGGGGGCTTCACAAGAGACCCAGTACTTC.

The chain joins TRBV5-4 to TRBJ2-7, with unresolved D. The CDR3 has 14 amino acids. In germline, CDR1 is SGHNT, CDR2 YYREEE (reference sequence). V was pared by 0 bases and J by 3 bases, with 10 bases between. The CDR3 reads CASSLGLPFYEQYF. The CDR3, as DNA: TGTGCCAGCAGCTTGGGACTTCCTTTCTACGAGCAGTACTTC.

The chain couples TRBV9 to TRBJ1-2, with TRBD1 identical over 11 bases. V trimming: 4 bases; J trimming: 6 bases; junction bases outside the gene matches: 8. This CDR3 comprises 15 residues. Germline V gene data show CDR1 as SGDLS and CDR2 as YYNGEE. The CDR3 sequence is CASSPLAGQGDGYTF. In DNA, the CDR3 is TGTGCCAGCAGCCCATTAGCGGGACAGGGGGATGGCTACACCTTC.

The chain couples TRBV5-1 to TRBJ2-4, with a weak D call TRBD2 (5 bases). The V gene's germline CDR1 is SGHRS and CDR2 YFSETQ. Trimming removed 2 bases from V and 1 base from J, with 25 bases in between. There are 20 residues in the CDR3. CDR3 nucleotides: TGCGCCAGCAGCTTAGAGGCAGGAGGATCCACGTCCTGGGCCAAAAACATTCAGTACTTC. It translates to CASSLEAGGSTSWAKNIQYF.

This clone was detected once. The chain recombines TRBV7-2 with TRBJ1-1; 8 nucleotides line up with TRBD1. CDR3 length equals 15 residues. CDR1 and CDR2 from the germline V gene are SGHTA and FQGNSA. J gave up 8 bases and V 4 bases, and 12 bases lay outside the gene matches. CDR3 sequence reads: CASSSQGAGRVEAFF. As DNA, the CDR3 is TGTGCCAGCAGCTCTCAGGGGGCAGGCCGGGTGGAAGCTTTCTTT.

This chain joins TRBV6-5 and TRBJ1-3; no reliable D call. This CDR3 has 16 amino acids. The V and J ends lost 0 bases and 2 bases respectively, with 11 bases between them. Germline CDR1 MNHEY, CDR2 SVGAGI. The chain's CDR3 is CASSYSMAGAGNTIYF. In DNA form, the CDR3 reads TGTGCCAGCAGTTACTCGATGGCCGGGGCTGGAAACACCATATATTTT.

In the case of this clone: Other DNA variants within this sample encode the same CDR3. The chain links TRBV7-2 to TRBJ2-2; 12 nucleotides line up with TRBD1. V lost 1 base to trimming and J lost 8 bases; unmatched junction nucleotides: 5. The CDR3 totals 16 residues. Germline assignment: CDR1 SGHTA and CDR2 FQGNSA. In DNA, the CDR3 is TGTGCCAGCAGCTTAGGGGGACAGGGGGCAACAGGGGAGCTGTTTTTT. This encodes CASSLGGQGATGELFF.

The rearrangement links TRBV27 to TRBJ2-1, with TRBD2 matching 11 bases. V lost 4 bases, J lost 6 bases, and 11 bases stayed unmatched. This CDR3 has 17 amino acids. Germline V gives CDR1 MNHEY, CDR2 SMNVEV (reference sequence). The CDR3 coding sequence is TGTGCCAGCAGTTCTGGGTGGGGGGGACTAGCGGTCAATGAGCAGTTCTTC. Encoded protein: CASSSGWGGLAVNEQFF.

V gene TRBV11-2 combines with J gene TRBJ2-4; D is possibly TRBD2 (5 bases). This CDR3 contains 15 residues. Germline V gives CDR1 SGHAT, CDR2 FQNNGV. The V end lost 6 bases, the J end lost 3 bases, and 15 bases lay between the germline ends. Here the CDR3 reads CASSGLRGDKNIQYF. CDR3 DNA sequence: TGTGCCAGCAGTGGGCTCCGGGGAGACAAAAACATTCAGTACTTC. The full variable domain, in which reference TRBV11-2 and TRBJ2-4 provide the parts outside the CDR3, is EAGVAQSPRYKIIEKRQSVAFWCNPISGHATLYWYQQILGQGPKLLIQFQNNGVVDDSQLPKDRFSAERLKGVDSTLKIQPAKLEDSAVYLCASSGLRGDKNIQYFGAGTRLSVL.

V and J are TRBV5-1 and TRBJ2-7; 7 nucleotides align to TRBD1. This CDR3 spans 15 amino acids. The J segment lost 5 bases and the V segment lost 1 base, leaving 9 bases of the junction unmatched. Germline V CDR1 and CDR2: SGHRS, YFSETQ. The CDR3 bases are TGCGCCAGCAGCTTGACCCGACAGGGCGTCAACGAGCAGTACTTC. It specifies CASSLTRQGVNEQYF.

The chain uses TRBV5-4 and TRBJ1-1; possible D gene TRBD1, 5 bases. Germline values: CDR1 SGHNT, CDR2 YYREEE (reference sequence). The CDR3 runs to 16 residues. V gave up 2 bases and J gave up 1 base, with 15 bases separating them. The CDR3 DNA follows: TGTGCCAGCAGCTTTTCACTGGTCAGGGCGAACACTGAAGCTTTCTTT. This codes for CASSFSLVRANTEAFF.

This chain links TRBV9 with TRBJ2-4; 7 bases fit TRBD2. The CDR3 contains 18 residues. J was trimmed by 0 bases and V by 3 bases; bases with no gene match: 12. Germline loops: CDR1 SGDLS, CDR2 YYNGEE. The chain's CDR3 is CASSGGTNQLLAKNIQYF. CDR3 coding DNA: TGTGCCAGCAGCGGAGGGACTAACCAGCTTCTAGCCAAAAACATTCAGTACTTC.

The V call is TRBV10-1, the J call TRBJ2-7; D is ambiguous. The CDR3 has 13 residues. Germline V gene data show CDR1 as WNHNN and CDR2 as SYGVQD (reference sequence). V lost 6 bases to trimming and J lost 3 bases, with 12 bases between them. CDR3 nucleotide sequence: TGCGCCAGCAGCCCCCAGGTTCTCTACGAGCAGTACTTC. It translates to CASSPQVLYEQYF.